This T cell receptor beta chain was sequenced for a study of blood T cell repertoires in COVID-19. In the study overall: Some COVID-19 samples were acute and others convalescent; all came from the United States, Italy and Spain. The cDNA or gDNA used as material had been derived from T cells, B-cell-depleted T cells, or PBMCs.

Authors' methods: The assay estimated nucleated cells by amplifying reference gene primers. TCRdb's copy holds only in-frame clones and misses some; the assay was immunoSEQ multiplex PCR. V and J calls and clone size are as listed in that table; D and trimming were resolved from the DNA. The table lists some 130,000 clones, roughly four fifths of them singletons. The receptor's source is a human donor in a cohort sampled during active COVID-19. Sequencing input: peripheral blood.

In DNA form, the CDR3 reads TGCGCCAGCAGCCCACCCCGGGACAGTTCATACAATGAGCAGTTCTTC. Protein sequence: CASSPPRDSSYNEQFF. This chain links TRBV5-1 with TRBJ2-1; 7 nucleotides match TRBD1. The CDR3 sequence is 16 residues long. The junction had 11 bases not matched to a gene; V was cut back by 4 bases and J by 4 bases. Germline V gene lookup returns CDR1 SGHRS and CDR2 YFSETQ.